The 20 T cell receptor beta chains below all came from one sample that was sequenced in a study of low-dose radiotherapy and immunotherapy resistance in tumors. Amplification of TCRs used a constant-region primer and V-primer adapter for around 19 PCR cycles. TCRdb re-called the reads through MiXCR, storing one row per CDR3 protein. The sample includes about 46,000 distinct CDR3 sequences, over 9.5% of them seen just once. Indicated time point: before trial treatment. The specimen comprised PBMCs, sampled before treatment. The receptors stem from a female donor with ovarian cancer.

This clonotype was found a few times. The conserved phenylalanine or tryptophan is not found at the CDR3 terminus, so this likely reflects a read error. The DNA is left out, because the CDR3 cannot be placed on it with certainty; the CDR3 is given as TCRdb lists it. The chain uses TRBV9 and TRBJ2-7; TRBD2 is the table's D call and was not checked against the DNA. CDR1 is SGDLS, CDR2 YYNGEE, per germline. With termini counted, the CDR3 has 9 amino acids. The CDR3 loop reads CASSVGEAG.

This clonotype was seen many times. This rearrangement joins TRBV19 to TRBJ2-1; the D gene is possibly TRBD2 (5 bases). The CDR3 has 14 amino acids. Germline V gene sequence: CDR1 LNHDA, CDR2 SQIVND (reference sequence). V lost 5 bases and J lost 5, with 13 bases in between. The CDR3 here is CASSSGLGNNEQFF. The CDR3 bases are TGTGCCAGTAGTTCAGGACTGGGCAACAATGAGCAGTTCTTC.

V is TRBV29-1 and J is TRBJ1-3, with D hard to call. Trimming took off 7 bases at V and 0 bases at J, with 7 bases between the two ends. Germline-derived CDR1 and CDR2 are SQVTM and ANQGSEA. The CDR3 runs 12 residues. The chain's CDR3 is CSATNSGNTIYF. As DNA, the CDR3 is TGCAGCGCTACTAACTCTGGAAACACCATATATTTT.

The table lists this clonotype with many counts. V gene TRBV4-1 combines with J gene TRBJ2-1, with 12 positions matching TRBD2. CDR3 length: 16 amino acids. With 3 bases clipped from V and 4 bases from J, the junction kept 4 bases outside the gene matches. CDR1 is MGHRA and CDR2 is YSYEKL in the germline V gene. This chain's CDR3 is CASSHDGLAGYNEQFF. The CDR3 coding sequence is TGCGCCAGCAGCCATGACGGACTAGCGGGGTACAATGAGCAGTTCTTC.

This clonotype was counted ten times or more. The chain recombines TRBV6-2 or TRBV6-3 with TRBJ2-3; TRBD1 matches at 8 bases. The junction had 1 base not matched to a gene; V was cut back by 6 bases and J by 5 bases. This CDR3 contains 12 residues. The V gene's germline CDR1 is MNHEY and CDR2 SVGEGT. CDR3 protein: CASSDRGDTQYF. The DNA for the CDR3 is TGTGCCAGCAGCGACAGGGGAGATACGCAGTATTTT.

In its sample, this clonotype was seen many times. The J gene is TRBJ2-7, the V gene TRBV6-1, with D possibly TRBD2 on 6 matching bases. Trimming took off 4 bases at V and 3 bases at J, with 13 bases between the two ends. This CDR3 comprises 14 residues. Germline CDR1 reads MNHNS; CDR2 reads SASEGT. The CDR3 nucleotides read TGTGCCAGCAGTGTGGGGGGATACGACTACGAGCAGTACTTC. Its translation is CASSVGGYDYEQYF.

This clonotype was observed once. A far larger clone is a single base away, which makes a read error likely. For the CDR3, the DNA is TGTGCCAGCAGGGTAAAGGAGAACACCGGGGAGCCGTTTTTT. Residues: CASRVKENTGEPFF. The V gene is TRBV6-8, the J gene TRBJ2-2, with D possibly TRBD2 on 5 matching bases. Germline values: CDR1 MNHGY, CDR2 SAAAGT. CDR3 size: 14 residues.

This clonotype was recorded at least ten times. The chain links TRBV5-1 to TRBJ2-7; 7 positions agree with TRBD2. CDR1 SGHRS and CDR2 YFSETQ come from the germline V gene. The CDR3 spans 15 residues. V lost 4 bases to trimming and J lost 3 bases; unmatched junction nucleotides: 10. The CDR3 bases are TGCGCCAGCAGCCGGGTGAGCGGGGAGGTCTACGAGCAGTACTTC. It is translated as CASSRVSGEVYEQYF.

This clonotype was picked up many times. The chain uses TRBV7-2 and TRBJ2-7, with D maybe TRBD2 (6 bases). V lost 3 bases to trimming and J lost 3 bases, with 12 bases between them. From germline, CDR1 is SGHTA and CDR2 FQGNSA. The CDR3 has 14 residues. CDR3 DNA: TGTGCCAGCAGCTTGCAGGGCGGGATCTACGAGCAGTACTTC. Translating it yields CASSLQGGIYEQYF.

This clonotype was recorded at least ten times. V usage is TRBV11-2 and J usage is TRBJ2-2; D ambiguous. V was clipped by 5 bases and J by 0 bases, with 7 bases between them. The germline V gene has CDR1 SGHAT and CDR2 FQNNGV. The CDR3 is made up of 14 amino acids. CDR3 DNA sequence: TGTGCCAGCAGCCGGCTAGCGAACACCGGGGAGCTGTTTTTT. Translating it yields CASSRLANTGELFF.

This clonotype is classed as medium-sized. V usage is TRBV11-2 and J usage is TRBJ2-3; D is uncertain. Trimming pared 5 bases from V and 4 bases from J, leaving 10 bases between. This CDR3 has 13 amino acids. The germline V gene encodes CDR1 SGHAT and CDR2 FQNNGV. CDR3 sequence (DNA): TGTGCCAGCAGCGCCCCCAAGTCAGATACGCAGTATTTT. This sequence encodes CASSAPKSDTQYF.

This clonotype was counted at least ten times. Written as DNA, the CDR3 is TGCGCCAGCAGCCAGCCGGGACTAGCGGGGGGGCCAGGAGGGGTAGATACGCAGTATTTT. Translation: CASSQPGLAGGPGGVDTQYF. The rearrangement joins TRBV4-1 to TRBJ2-3; 16 bases agree with TRBD2. This CDR3 has 20 residues. The J segment lost 5 bases and the V segment lost 3 bases, leaving 14 bases of the junction unmatched. Germline V gives CDR1 MGHRA, CDR2 YSYEKL.

In its sample, this clonotype was seen many times. The genes are TRBV15 and TRBJ2-4; 8 bases are shared with TRBD2. This CDR3 contains 13 residues. Germline CDR1 LNHNV, CDR2 YYDKDF (reference sequence). The junction had 5 bases not matched to a gene; V was cut back by 5 bases and J by 8 bases. The CDR3 sequence: CATSSGGVDIQYF. DNA of the CDR3: TGTGCCACCAGCTCCGGGGGGGTCGACATTCAGTACTTC.

This clonotype was found many times. V and J are TRBV29-1 and TRBJ2-1; tentative D call: TRBD1 (6 bases). The length of the CDR3 is 15 residues. Germline V lookup: CDR1 SQVTM, CDR2 ANQGSEA. The V and J ends lost 8 bases and 0 bases respectively, with 17 bases between them. The CDR3 loop is CSYPLRGSSYNEQFF. The CDR3 DNA follows: TGCAGCTACCCCCTTAGGGGGAGCTCCTACAATGAGCAGTTCTTC.

This clonotype was picked up many times. The chain joins TRBV2 to TRBJ2-5; D not resolved. Germline V gene lookup returns CDR1 SNHLY and CDR2 FYNNEI. Trimming removed 4 bases at V and 2 bases at J, with 2 bases between. This CDR3 contains 11 residues. The CDR3 here is CASSAQETQYF. CDR3 in DNA: TGTGCCAGCAGTGCTCAAGAGACCCAGTACTTC.

In this sample, this clonotype turned up many times. This sequence joins TRBV3-1 and TRBJ2-1, with D perhaps given as TRBD1 or TRBD2 (5 bases each). V lost 6 bases, J lost 9 bases, and 24 bases lay in between. CDR3 length: 16 amino acids. Germline-derived CDR1 and CDR2 are LGHDT and YNNKEL (reference sequence). CDR3: CASSAQGTQSPSEQFF. Here the CDR3 DNA reads TGTGCCAGCAGTGCCCAAGGGACCCAATCCCCTAGTGAGCAGTTCTTC.

This clonotype was counted ten times or more. The CDR3 nucleotides are TGTGCCAGCAGTAGCGCAGGGGCCAGCTACGAGCAGTACTTC. It codes for CASSSAGASYEQYF. J is TRBJ2-7 and V is TRBV27, with D maybe TRBD1 (6 bases). CDR1 MNHEY and CDR2 SMNVEV come from the germline V gene (reference sequence). V dropped 5 bases and J dropped 3 bases, with 14 bases sitting between them. The CDR3 is 14 amino acids.

With regard to this clonotype: One end of the junction is discordant with germline, which a read error may explain. V usage is TRBV27 and J usage is TRBJ1-6, with a possible D match to TRBD1 (6 bases). Germline V gene sequence: CDR1 MNHEY, CDR2 SMNVEV (reference sequence). The CDR3 covers 14 residues. The DNA of the CDR3 is TGCGCCAGCAGGCTGGACAGAGGTACTCCACCCCTCCACTTT. It codes for CASRLDRGTPPLHF.

In this sample, this clonotype turned up many times. The chain joins TRBV7-6 to TRBJ2-7, with unresolved D. This CDR3 region has 14 residues. Trimming pared 1 base from V and 2 bases from J, leaving 9 bases between. Germline V gene sequence: CDR1 SGHVS, CDR2 FNYEAQ. CDR3 residues: CASSLVPGPYEQYF. The CDR3, as DNA: TGTGCCAGCAGCTTAGTCCCAGGACCCTACGAGCAGTACTTC. The full variable domain, completed using reference TRBV7-6 and TRBJ2-7, is GAGVSQSPRYKVTKRGQDVALRCDPISGHVSLYWYRQALGQGPEFLTYFNYEAQQDKSGLPNDRFSAERPEGSISTLTIQRTEQRDSAMYRCASSLVPGPYEQYFGPGTRLTVT.

This clonotype came up many times. The V and J genes are TRBV10-3 and TRBJ2-7, with D possibly TRBD2 on 6 matching bases. The ends were cut back, 6 bases at V and 6 bases at J, with 15 bases in the middle. The CDR3 totals 13 residues. CDR1 and CDR2 (germline): ENHRY, SYGVKD. Written as DNA, the CDR3 is TGTGCCATCAGGGAGAGACTAGACTCCGAGCAGTACTTC. Encoded protein: CAIRERLDSEQYF.